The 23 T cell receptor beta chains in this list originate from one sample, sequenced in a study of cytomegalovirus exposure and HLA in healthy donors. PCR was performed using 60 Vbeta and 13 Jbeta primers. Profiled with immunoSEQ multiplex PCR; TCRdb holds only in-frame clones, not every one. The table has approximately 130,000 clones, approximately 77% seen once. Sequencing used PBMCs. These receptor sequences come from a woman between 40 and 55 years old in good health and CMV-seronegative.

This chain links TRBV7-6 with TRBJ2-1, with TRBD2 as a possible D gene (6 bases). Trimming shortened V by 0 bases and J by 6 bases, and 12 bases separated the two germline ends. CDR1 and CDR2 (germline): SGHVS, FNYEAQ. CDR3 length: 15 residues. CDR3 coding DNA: TGTGCCAGCAGCTTAGCGGAGGGATCCGGCAATGAGCAGTTCTTC. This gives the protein CASSLAEGSGNEQFF.

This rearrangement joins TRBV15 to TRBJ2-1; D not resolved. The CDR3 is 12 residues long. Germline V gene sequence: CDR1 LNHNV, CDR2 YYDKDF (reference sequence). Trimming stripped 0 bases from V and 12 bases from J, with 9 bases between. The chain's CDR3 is CATSRDPLRQFF. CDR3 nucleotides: TGTGCCACCAGCAGAGATCCTCTTAGGCAGTTCTTC.

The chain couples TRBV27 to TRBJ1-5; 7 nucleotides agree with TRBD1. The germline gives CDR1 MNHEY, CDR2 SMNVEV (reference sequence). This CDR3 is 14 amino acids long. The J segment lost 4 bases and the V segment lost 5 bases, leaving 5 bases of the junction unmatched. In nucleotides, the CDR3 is TGTGCCAGCAGTCAACAGGGGATGAATCAGCCCCAGCATTTT. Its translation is CASSQQGMNQPQHF.

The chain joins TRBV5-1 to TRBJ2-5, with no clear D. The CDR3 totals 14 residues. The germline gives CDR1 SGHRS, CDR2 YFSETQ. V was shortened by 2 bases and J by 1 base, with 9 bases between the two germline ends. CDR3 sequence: CASSLATSQETQYF. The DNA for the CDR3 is TGCGCCAGCAGCTTAGCGACTTCCCAAGAGACCCAGTACTTC.

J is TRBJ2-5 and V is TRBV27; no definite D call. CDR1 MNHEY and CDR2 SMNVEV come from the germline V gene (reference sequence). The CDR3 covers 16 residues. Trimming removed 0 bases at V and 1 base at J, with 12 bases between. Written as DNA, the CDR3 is TGTGCCAGCAGTTTATCCCCCCGCGGTATCCAAGAGACCCAGTACTTC. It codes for CASSLSPRGIQETQYF.

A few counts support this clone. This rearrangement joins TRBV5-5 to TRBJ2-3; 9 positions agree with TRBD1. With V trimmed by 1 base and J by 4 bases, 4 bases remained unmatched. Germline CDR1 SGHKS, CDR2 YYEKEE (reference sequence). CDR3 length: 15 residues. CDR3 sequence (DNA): TGTGCCAGCAGCTTGCCGGGACAGGGCGCAGATACGCAGTATTTT. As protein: CASSLPGQGADTQYF.

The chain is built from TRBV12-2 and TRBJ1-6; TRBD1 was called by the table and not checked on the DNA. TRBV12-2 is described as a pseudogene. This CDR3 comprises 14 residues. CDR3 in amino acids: CASRVGQGDSPLHF. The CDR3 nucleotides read TGTGCAAGTCGCGTAGGACAGGGGGACTCACCCCTCCACTTT.

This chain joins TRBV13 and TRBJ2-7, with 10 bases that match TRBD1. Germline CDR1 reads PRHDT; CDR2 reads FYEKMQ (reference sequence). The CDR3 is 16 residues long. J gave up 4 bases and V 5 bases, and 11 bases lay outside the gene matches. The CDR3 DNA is TGTGCCAGCAGCGTCTCGACAGGGGGCATTCGGTACGAGCAGTACTTC. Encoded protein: CASSVSTGGIRYEQYF.

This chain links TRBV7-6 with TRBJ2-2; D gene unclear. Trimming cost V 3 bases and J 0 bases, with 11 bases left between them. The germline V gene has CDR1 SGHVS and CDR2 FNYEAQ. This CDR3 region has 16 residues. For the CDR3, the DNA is TGTGCCAGCAGCTTCGTCTCGCAGGCGAACACCGGGGAGCTGTTTTTT. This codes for CASSFVSQANTGELFF. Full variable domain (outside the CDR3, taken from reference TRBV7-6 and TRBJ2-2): GAGVSQSPRYKVTKRGQDVALRCDPISGHVSLYWYRQALGQGPEFLTYFNYEAQQDKSGLPNDRFSAERPEGSISTLTIQRTEQRDSAMYRCASSFVSQANTGELFFGEGSRLTVL.

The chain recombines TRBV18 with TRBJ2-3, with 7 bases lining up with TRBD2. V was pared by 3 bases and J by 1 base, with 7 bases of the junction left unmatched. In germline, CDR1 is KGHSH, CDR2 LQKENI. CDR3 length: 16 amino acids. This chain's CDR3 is CASSPNRGVRTDTQYF. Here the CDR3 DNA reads TGTGCCAGCTCACCTAATCGGGGGGTTCGCACAGATACGCAGTATTTT.

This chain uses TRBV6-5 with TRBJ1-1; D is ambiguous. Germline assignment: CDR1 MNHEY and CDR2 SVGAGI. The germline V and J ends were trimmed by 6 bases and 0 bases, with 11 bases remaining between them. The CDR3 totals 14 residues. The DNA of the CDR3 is TGTGCCAGCAGGTACCGGGATCTGAACACTGAAGCTTTCTTT. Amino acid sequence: CASRYRDLNTEAFF.

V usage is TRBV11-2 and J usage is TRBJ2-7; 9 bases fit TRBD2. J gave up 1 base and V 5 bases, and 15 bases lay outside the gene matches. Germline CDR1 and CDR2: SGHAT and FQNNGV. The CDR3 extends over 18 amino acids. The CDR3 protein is CASSPTFLSGGSSYEQYF. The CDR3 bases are TGTGCCAGCAGCCCTACGTTCCTTAGCGGGGGCTCTTCCTACGAGCAGTACTTC.

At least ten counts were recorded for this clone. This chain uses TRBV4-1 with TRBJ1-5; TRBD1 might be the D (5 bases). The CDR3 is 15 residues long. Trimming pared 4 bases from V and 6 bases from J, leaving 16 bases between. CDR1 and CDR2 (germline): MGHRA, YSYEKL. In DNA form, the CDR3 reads TGCGCCAGCAGCCTCGAGGAGGGGAAGCGTCAGCCCCAGCATTTT. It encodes CASSLEEGKRQPQHF.

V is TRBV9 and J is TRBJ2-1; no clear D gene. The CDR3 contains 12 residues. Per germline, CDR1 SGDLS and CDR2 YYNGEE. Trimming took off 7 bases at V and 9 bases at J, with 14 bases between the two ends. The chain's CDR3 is CASSTLSGEQFF. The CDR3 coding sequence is TGTGCCAGCTCTACCTTGAGTGGTGAGCAGTTCTTC.

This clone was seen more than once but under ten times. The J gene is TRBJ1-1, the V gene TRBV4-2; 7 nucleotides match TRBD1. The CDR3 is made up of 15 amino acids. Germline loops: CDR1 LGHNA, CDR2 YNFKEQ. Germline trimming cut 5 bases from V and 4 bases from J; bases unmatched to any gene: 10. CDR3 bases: TGTGCCAGCAGCTCTCTAAGGGGGCAGGGCACTGAAGCTTTCTTT. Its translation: CASSSLRGQGTEAFF.

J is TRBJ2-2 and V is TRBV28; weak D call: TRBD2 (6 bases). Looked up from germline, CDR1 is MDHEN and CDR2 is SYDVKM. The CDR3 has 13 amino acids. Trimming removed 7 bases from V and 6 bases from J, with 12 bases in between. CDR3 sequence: CASNSWGAGELFF. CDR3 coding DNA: TGTGCCAGCAACTCATGGGGGGCCGGGGAGCTGTTTTTT. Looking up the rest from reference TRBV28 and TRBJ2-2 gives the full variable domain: DVKVTQSSRYLVKRTGEKVFLECVQDMDHENMFWYRQDPGLGLRLIYFSYDVKMKEKGDIPEGYSVSREKKERFSLILESASTNQTSMYLCASNSWGAGELFFGEGSRLTVL.

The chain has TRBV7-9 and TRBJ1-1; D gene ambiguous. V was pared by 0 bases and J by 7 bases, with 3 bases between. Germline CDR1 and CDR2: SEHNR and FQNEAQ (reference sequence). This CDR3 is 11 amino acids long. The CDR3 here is CASSLAYEAFF. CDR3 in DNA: TGTGCCAGCAGCTTAGCCTATGAAGCTTTCTTT. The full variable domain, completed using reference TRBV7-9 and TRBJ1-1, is DTGVSQNPRHKITKRGQNVTFRCDPISEHNRLYWYRQTLGQGPEFLTYFQNEAQLEKSRLLSDRFSAERPKGSFSTLEIQRTEQGDSAMYLCASSLAYEAFFGQGTRLTVV.

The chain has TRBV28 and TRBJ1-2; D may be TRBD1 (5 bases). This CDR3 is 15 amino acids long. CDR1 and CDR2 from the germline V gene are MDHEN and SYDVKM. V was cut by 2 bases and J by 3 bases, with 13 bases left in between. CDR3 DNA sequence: TGTGCCAGCAGTTTAAGCCCGGGGGGGTACTATGGCTACACCTTC. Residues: CASSLSPGGYYGYTF.

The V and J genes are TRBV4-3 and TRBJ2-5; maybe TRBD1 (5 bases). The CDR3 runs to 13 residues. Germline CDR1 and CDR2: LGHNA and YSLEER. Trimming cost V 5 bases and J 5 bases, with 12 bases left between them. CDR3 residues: CASSSRVGETQYF. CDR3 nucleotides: TGCGCCAGCAGCTCCAGGGTGGGGGAGACCCAGTACTTC.

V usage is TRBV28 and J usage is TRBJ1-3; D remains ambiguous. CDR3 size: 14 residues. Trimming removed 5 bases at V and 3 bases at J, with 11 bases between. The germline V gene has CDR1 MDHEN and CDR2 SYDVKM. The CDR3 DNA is TGTGCCAGCAGTCCGCCCTCGGTTGGAAACACCATATATTTT. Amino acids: CASSPPSVGNTIYF. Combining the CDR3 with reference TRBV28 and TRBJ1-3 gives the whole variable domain DVKVTQSSRYLVKRTGEKVFLECVQDMDHENMFWYRQDPGLGLRLIYFSYDVKMKEKGDIPEGYSVSREKKERFSLILESASTNQTSMYLCASSPPSVGNTIYFGEGSWLTVV.

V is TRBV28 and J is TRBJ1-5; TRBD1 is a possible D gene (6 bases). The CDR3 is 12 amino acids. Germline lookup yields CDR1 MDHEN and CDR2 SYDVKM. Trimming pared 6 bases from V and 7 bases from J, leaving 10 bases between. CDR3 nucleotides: TGTGCCAGCAGGGGGGCTGGGCAGCCCCAGCATTTT. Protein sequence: CASRGAGQPQHF.

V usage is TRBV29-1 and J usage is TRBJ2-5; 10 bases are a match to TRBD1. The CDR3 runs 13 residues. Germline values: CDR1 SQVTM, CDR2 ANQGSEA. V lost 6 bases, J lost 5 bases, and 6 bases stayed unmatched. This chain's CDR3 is CSVADRGLETQYF. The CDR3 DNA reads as TGCAGCGTCGCTGACAGGGGGCTCGAGACCCAGTACTTC.

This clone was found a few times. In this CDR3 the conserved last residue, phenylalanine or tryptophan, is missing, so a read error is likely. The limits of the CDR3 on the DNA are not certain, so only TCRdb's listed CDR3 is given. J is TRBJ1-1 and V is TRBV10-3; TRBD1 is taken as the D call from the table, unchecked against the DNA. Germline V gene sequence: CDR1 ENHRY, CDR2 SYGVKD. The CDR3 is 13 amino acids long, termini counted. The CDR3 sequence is CAITPAGQRQTLY.